This passage covers 23 T cell receptor beta chains from one sample sequenced in a study of response to subunit inactivated influenza vaccine. TCRdb called the RT-PCR reads again in MiXCR, with one record for every CDR3 protein. This sample carries more than 400,000 distinct CDR3 sequences, around 9.9% of them seen once, and the ten largest clones take over 9.5%. The starting material was PBMCs from blood, obtained 40 to 50 days after vaccination. Every receptor here comes from a man aged 45-65 years who received an inactivated influenza vaccine.

There are a few counts of this clonotype. This chain joins TRBV20-1 and TRBJ2-3; weak D call: TRBD2 (5 bases). This CDR3 has 16 residues. Looked up from germline, CDR1 is DFQATT and CDR2 is SNEGSKA (reference sequence). The V and J ends lost 3 bases and 1 base respectively, with 17 bases between them. The CDR3 spells CSASSPSSGGTDTQYF. The CDR3 DNA sequence: TGCAGTGCTAGTAGCCCCTCCAGCGGAGGCACAGATACGCAGTATTTT.

This chain's CDR3 is CASPHTDTGELFF. CDR3 nucleotide sequence: TGTGCCAGCCCTCACACGGACACCGGGGAGCTGTTTTTT. V and J are TRBV13 and TRBJ2-2, with D uncertain. Trimming cost V 8 bases and J 3 bases, with 10 bases left between them. CDR3 length: 13 amino acids. Germline CDR1 reads PRHDT; CDR2 reads FYEKMQ (reference sequence).

This clonotype appeared many times. This chain links TRBV29-1 with TRBJ2-5; 8 nucleotides line up with TRBD1. Germline assignment: CDR1 SQVTM and CDR2 ANQGSEA. The CDR3 consists of 14 residues. The junction had 6 bases not matched to a gene; V was cut back by 6 bases and J by 0 bases. CDR3 coding DNA: TGCAGCGTACCGGGACAGGCGAACCAAGAGACCCAGTACTTC. It yields the protein CSVPGQANQETQYF.

This chain connects TRBV7-2 to TRBJ2-1; D ambiguous. Germline CDR1 reads SGHTA; CDR2 reads FQGNSA. The CDR3 spans 14 residues. The ends were cut back, 3 bases at V and 1 base at J, with 7 bases in the middle. The CDR3 sequence is CASSFTASYNEQFF. As DNA, the CDR3 is TGTGCCAGCAGCTTCACGGCATCCTACAATGAGCAGTTCTTC.

In this sample, this clonotype turned up many times. The chain is built from TRBV28 and TRBJ2-1, with D uncertain. V lost 5 bases and J 4 bases, leaving 15 bases between the germline ends. CDR3 length equals 15 residues. Germline CDR1 reads MDHEN; CDR2 reads SYDVKM. The CDR3 DNA reads TGTGCCAGCAGTCCTCTAGGCACAGAGTACAATGAGCAGTTCTTC. It is translated as CASSPLGTEYNEQFF.

This clonotype was found many times. This rearrangement joins TRBV12-3 or TRBV12-4 to TRBJ1-4; TRBD1 agrees at 12 bases. This CDR3 is built from 15 residues. The J segment lost 7 bases and the V segment lost 6 bases, leaving 6 bases of the junction unmatched. CDR3 DNA: TGTGCCAGCAGCACCCGGGACAGGGGGCCTGAAAAACTGTTTTTT. Translated, it gives CASSTRDRGPEKLFF.

This clonotype was detected many times. The genes are TRBV5-1 and TRBJ2-1; 8 bases line up with TRBD2. J gave up 7 bases and V 4 bases, and 10 bases lay outside the gene matches. The CDR3 is 15 residues long. Germline CDR1 SGHRS, CDR2 YFSETQ. The CDR3 nucleotides are TGCGCCAGCAGCCTGATCGGGGGGGCCAGGAATGAGCAGTTCTTC. It specifies CASSLIGGARNEQFF.

The chain carries TRBV5-1 and TRBJ2-7, with TRBD1 matching over 8 bases. The J segment lost 3 bases and the V segment lost 2 bases, leaving 7 bases of the junction unmatched. The germline gives CDR1 SGHRS, CDR2 YFSETQ. The CDR3 covers 15 residues. CDR3 residues: CASSLLQGESYEQYF. The DNA for the CDR3 is TGCGCCAGCAGCTTATTACAGGGGGAAAGCTACGAGCAGTACTTC.

This clonotype showed up many times. V is TRBV20-1 and J is TRBJ2-2, with D unresolved. The CDR3 extends over 12 amino acids. V lost 5 bases and J lost 6, with 10 bases in between. Germline lookup yields CDR1 DFQATT and CDR2 SNEGSKA (reference sequence). CDR3 nucleotide sequence: TGCAGTGCTTCTAACTCCCCCGGGGAGCTGTTTTTT. This gives the protein CSASNSPGELFF.

Many counts were recorded for this clonotype. The genes are TRBV12-3 or TRBV12-4 and TRBJ2-3; D possibly corresponds to TRBD2 (6 bases). The length of the CDR3 is 14 residues. V lost 7 bases to trimming and J lost 5 bases, with 16 bases between them. The CDR3, as DNA: TGTGCCAGCAATGGGCCGGGAGTTAGAGATACGCAGTATTTT. Its protein is CASNGPGVRDTQYF.

The table lists this clonotype with a few counts. The chain links TRBV5-1 to TRBJ2-2; D might be TRBD2 (6 bases). Germline V CDR1 and CDR2: SGHRS, YFSETQ. The CDR3 is 16 residues long. Between the trimmed V and J ends, which lost 0 bases and 2 bases, there was a span of 11 bases. CDR3 sequence (DNA): TGCGCCAGCAGCTTGGGAACAGGACTAAACACCGGGGAGCTGTTTTTT. It is translated as CASSLGTGLNTGELFF.

This clonotype was seen many times. The chain is built from TRBV12-3 or TRBV12-4 and TRBJ2-3, with TRBD2 matching over 7 bases. Losses at the gene ends were 3 bases for V and 3 bases for J; bases not matched to a gene: 9. The CDR3 runs 16 residues. CDR3 in amino acids: CASSFSGGGGTDTQYF. CDR3 coding DNA: TGTGCCAGCAGTTTTTCTGGGGGGGGTGGGACAGATACGCAGTATTTT.

This chain links TRBV3-1 with TRBJ2-7, with D unclear. V was clipped by 5 bases and J by 6 bases, with 17 bases between them. CDR1 and CDR2 from the germline V gene are LGHDT and YNNKEL (reference sequence). This CDR3 has 14 amino acids. CDR3 sequence: CASSYVPFQLEQYF. CDR3 in DNA: TGTGCCAGCAGCTATGTCCCATTTCAGCTCGAGCAGTACTTC.

This clonotype was observed a handful of times. V and J are TRBV14 and TRBJ2-1; D unclear. The CDR3 totals 14 residues. V was trimmed by 3 bases and J by 3 bases, leaving 9 bases between them. Germline CDR1 is SGHDN and CDR2 is FVKESK. Here the CDR3 reads CASSQMNSYNEQFF. Written as DNA, the CDR3 is TGTGCCAGCAGCCAGATGAACAGCTACAATGAGCAGTTCTTC.

This clonotype was seen repeatedly, ten times or more. The rearrangement links TRBV6-1 to TRBJ2-2; D uncertain. The germline CDR1 and CDR2 sequences are MNHNS and SASEGT. The CDR3 runs 14 residues. V was shortened by 6 bases and J by 1 base, with 9 bases between the two germline ends. This CDR3 reads CASRGHRNTGELFF. The DNA for the CDR3 is TGTGCCAGCAGAGGCCACAGGAACACCGGGGAGCTGTTTTTT.

This clonotype was observed a handful of times. The V and J genes are TRBV5-1 and TRBJ2-1; D is perhaps TRBD2 (6 bases). The CDR3 covers 14 residues. Between the trimmed V and J ends, which lost 1 base and 6 bases, there was a span of 11 bases. Germline loops: CDR1 SGHRS, CDR2 YFSETQ. Written as DNA, the CDR3 is TGCGCCAGCAGCTTGTCAACTAGCACCAATGAGCAGTTCTTC. It encodes CASSLSTSTNEQFF.

This clonotype came up a few times. The CDR3 sequence: CASSLGSGVIQYF. The CDR3 region has the DNA TGTGCCAGCAGTTTAGGGTCCGGAGTCATTCAGTACTTC. The chain couples TRBV12-3 or TRBV12-4 to TRBJ2-4; no clear D. V was trimmed by 1 base and J by 9 bases, leaving 10 bases between them. CDR3 length: 13 residues.

This clonotype was seen a handful of times. The V gene is TRBV6-1, the J gene TRBJ2-1, with D possibly being TRBD2 (6 bases). V lost 6 bases and J 7 bases, leaving 13 bases between the germline ends. This CDR3 spans 13 amino acids. The V gene's germline CDR1 is MNHNS and CDR2 SASEGT. CDR3 DNA: TGTGCCAGCAGAAAACCCGGGGGAAATGAGCAGTTCTTC. This sequence encodes CASRKPGGNEQFF.

A few counts support this clonotype. This chain links TRBV18 with TRBJ1-6, with D uncertain. V was shortened by 3 bases and J by 5 bases, with 14 bases between the two germline ends. There are 16 residues in the CDR3. CDR1 and CDR2 from the germline V gene are KGHSH and LQKENI. The CDR3, as DNA: TGTGCCAGCTCACCGGAGTCTATGGCAGATAATTCACCCCTCCACTTT. Amino acids: CASSPESMADNSPLHF.

This clonotype was seen at least ten times. The J gene is TRBJ2-1, the V gene TRBV12-3 or TRBV12-4; possibly TRBD2 for D (6 bases). The CDR3 extends over 11 amino acids. Trimming removed 5 bases at V and 10 bases at J, with 9 bases between. CDR3 DNA sequence: TGTGCCAGCAGTCCAGGGAGGGAGCAGTTCTTC. Encoded protein: CASSPGREQFF.

The sample holds a few counts of this clonotype. The chain combines TRBV5-1 with TRBJ2-7; 12 bases are shared with TRBD2. CDR3 size: 17 residues. Per the germline V gene, CDR1 is SGHRS and CDR2 is YFSETQ. The trim removed 4 bases at V and 7 bases at J, leaving 15 bases unmatched. The CDR3 reads CASSERTSGTPWGEQYF. The CDR3 nucleotides read TGCGCCAGCAGCGAACGGACTAGCGGGACTCCGTGGGGGGAGCAGTACTTC.

The chain uses TRBV28 and TRBJ2-5; D not resolved. Per the germline V gene, CDR1 is MDHEN and CDR2 is SYDVKM. This CDR3 has 14 amino acids. V lost 5 bases, J lost 2 bases, and 12 bases lay in between. The CDR3 DNA reads as TGTGCCAGCAGTCTCTTGGGCCTACAAGAGACCCAGTACTTC. Encoded protein: CASSLLGLQETQYF.

The chain joins TRBV7-2 to TRBJ2-5, with D perhaps TRBD2 (6 bases). V was shortened by 0 bases and J by 5 bases, with 10 bases between the two germline ends. Germline V lookup: CDR1 SGHTA, CDR2 FQGNSA. This CDR3 has 14 amino acids. The CDR3 bases are TGTGCCAGCAGCTTAGCGGGAGGAATGGAGACCCAGTACTTC. This encodes CASSLAGGMETQYF. Complete variable domain (other parts from reference TRBV7-2 and TRBJ2-5): GAGVSQSPSNKVTEKGKDVELRCDPISGHTALYWYRQSLGQGLEFLIYFQGNSAPDKSGLPSDRFSAERTGGSVSTLTIQRTQQEDSAVYLCASSLAGGMETQYFGPGTRLLVL.